The rows below give T cell receptor beta chains drawn from one sample of a study of CD8 T cells in ankylosing spondylitis. TCRdb re-derived calls from the 5' RACE reads in MiXCR, one entry per CDR3 protein. The data show 150,000 to 200,000 distinct CDR3 sequences, approximately 9.9% seen once. The sequenced sample was blood, either unsorted or a sorted T cell fraction (not recorded which). These receptors came from a female donor with ankylosing spondylitis or in good health (not recorded which). The CDR3 runs from the conserved cysteine through the conserved F or W. Each record gives: J gene, V gene, D gene, clone size, CDR3 DNA, CDR3 protein. A D gene is named only where the DNA matches it firmly. Clone size is stated in some rows and not others, as once, few, many or a class when expanded.

>TRBJ2-5|TRBV7-9|NA|few
TGTGCCAGCAGCTTTGGGGGGGCGGAGGAGACCCAGTACTTC
CASSFGGAEETQYF
>TRBJ1-6|TRBV7-2|NA|many
TGTGCCAGCAGTTTGGGGGGACTGGCATCACCCCTCCACTTT
CASSLGGLASPLHF
>TRBJ1-1|TRBV27|NA|few
TGTGCCAGCAGAGGGGGAACGCCTGAAGCTTTCTTT
CASRGGTPEAFF
>TRBJ2-7|TRBV6-5|NA|NA
TGTGCCAGCAGTTACTCGAATTACGAGTCAGGGTTCTACGAGCAGTACTTC
CASSYSNYESGFYEQYF
>TRBJ1-1|TRBV15|TRBD1|few
TGTGCCACCAGCGGAGACAGGGCGGAAGTTGGGGCTGAAGCTTTCTTT
CATSGDRAEVGAEAFF
>TRBJ2-1|TRBV5-8|NA|few
TGTGCCAGCAGCTTGGCCGCTAATACGTACAATGAGCAGTTCTTC
CASSLAANTYNEQFF
>TRBJ2-1|TRBV29-1|TRBD1|many
TGCAGCGTTGAAACTGGACAGGGGAACAATGAGCAGTTCTTC
CSVETGQGNNEQFF
>TRBJ1-2|TRBV25-1|NA|NA
TGTGCCAGCAGGGGGGGGGTCACAGAGGATGGCTACACCTTC
CASRGGVTEDGYTF
>TRBJ2-1|TRBV9|TRBD2|NA
TGTGCCAGCAGCGGATCCCTAGCGGGAGTGGACAATGAGCAGTTCTTC
CASSGSLAGVDNEQFF
>TRBJ2-7|TRBV5-5|TRBD1|NA
TGTGCCAGCAGTGGGGGACAGGCGTTATCCTACGAGCAGTACTTC
CASSGGQALSYEQYF
>TRBJ2-1|TRBV3-1|TRBD2|few
TGTGCCAGCAGCTTGGGACTAGCGGGACTGAATGAGCAGTTCTTC
CASSLGLAGLNEQFF
>TRBJ2-3|TRBV5-1|NA|few
TGCGCCAGCAGCTCGGGCGTGACAGATACGCAGTATTTT
CASSSGVTDTQYF
>TRBJ2-1|TRBV20-1|NA|once
TGCAGTGCTAGAGACGAGAGTCGCTCCTACAATGAGCAGTTCTTC
CSARDESRSYNEQFF
>TRBJ2-7|TRBV27|TRBD2|few
TGTGCCAGCAGTTTATCCGCGGGAGGGACAGACGAGCAGTACTTC
CASSLSAGGTDEQYF
>TRBJ1-1|TRBV4-1|TRBD1|NA
TGCGCCAGCAGCCAAGGGGCAGGGGGGAACACTGAAGCTTTCTTT
CASSQGAGGNTEAFF
>TRBJ1-1|TRBV6-5|NA|NA
TGTGCCAGCAGTTACTCAGCCAGTAACACTGAAGCTTTCTTT
CASSYSASNTEAFF
>TRBJ2-7|TRBV5-6|NA|NA
TGTGCCAGCAGCCATGTGGCAGCCTACGAGCAGTACTTC
CASSHVAAYEQYF
>TRBJ2-1|TRBV23-1|TRBD1|NA
TGCGCCAGCAGTCAATCCAGGGACAGAAACAATGAGCAGTTCTTC
CASSQSRDRNNEQFF
>TRBJ2-7|TRBV7-2|NA|many
TGTGCCAGCAGCTTAACCCGAAACACCTACGAGCAGTACTTC
CASSLTRNTYEQYF
>TRBJ2-7|TRBV27|NA|few
TGTGCCAGCAGTTTATTAGGGCGGGGCAATCGGCAGTACTTC
CASSLLGRGNRQYF
>TRBJ2-7|TRBV3-1|TRBD2|many
TGTGCCAGCAGCCACCGTATAGCGGGAAGCGAGCAGTACTTC
CASSHRIAGSEQYF
>TRBJ2-7|TRBV2|TRBD1|NA
TGTGCCAGCAGTGGACCGGGACAGGGGGCCTGGGAGCAGTACTTC
CASSGPGQGAWEQYF
>TRBJ2-2|TRBV4-3|NA|many
TGCGCCAGCAGCCAAGATAGGTACACCGGGGAGCTGTTTTTT
CASSQDRYTGELFF
>TRBJ2-3|TRBV2|TRBD1|few
TGTGCCACCATAACTTGGACAGGGGGCGGGACAGATACGCAGTATTTT
CATITWTGGGTDTQYF
>TRBJ2-2|TRBV7-9|TRBD1|NA
TGTGCCAGCACCGCGGGACAGGGCTACACCGGGGAGCTGTTTTTT
CASTAGQGYTGELFF
>TRBJ2-5|TRBV9|NA|NA
TGTGCCAGCAGCGTACGTGCGGGACCCCAAGAGACCCAGTACTTC
CASSVRAGPQETQYF
>TRBJ1-2|TRBV19|NA|few
TGTGCCAGTAGTACTTCCGGCAGGGGTGACTATGGCTACACCTTC
CASSTSGRGDYGYTF
>TRBJ2-2|TRBV3-1|NA|many
TGTGCCAGCAGCCATGAGGGGGGGACCGGGGAGCTGTTTTTT
CASSHEGGTGELFF
>TRBJ2-7|TRBV6-1|TRBD2|NA
TGTGCCAGCAGCACCCCACCCGAGGGACTACCCTACGAGCAGTACTTC
CASSTPPEGLPYEQYF
>TRBJ2-1|TRBV6-1|NA|NA
TGTGCCAGCAGACCCCTCTCGGACAGCCACAATGAGCAGTTCTTC
CASRPLSDSHNEQFF
>TRBJ2-7|TRBV5-1|NA|NA
TGCGCCAGCAGCTTGGACTGGATGGCCTACGAGCAGTACTTC
CASSLDWMAYEQYF
>TRBJ2-7|TRBV11-1|TRBD2|few
TGTGCCAGCAGCTTATTTACGCCGGTGGTGGGACTACACCATTACGAGCAGTACTTC
CASSLFTPVVGLHHYEQYF
>TRBJ2-5|TRBV14|NA|many
TGTGCCAGCAGCCAAGATTGGGCAGAGACCCAGTACTTC
CASSQDWAETQYF
>TRBJ2-3|TRBV27|NA|NA
TGTGCCAGCAGTTTATTGTTGGGGACCGTTAAAGATACGCAGTATTTT
CASSLLLGTVKDTQYF
>TRBJ2-6|TRBV14|TRBD2|NA
TGTGCCAGCAGCCAAGGGCCGAGACTAGCGGGAGCTTCTGGGGCCAACGTCCTGACTTTC
CASSQGPRLAGASGANVLTF
>TRBJ2-1|TRBV5-5|TRBD1|many
TGTGCCAGCAGCTTGGATGGGACAGGGGACCCCGAGCAGTTCTTC
CASSLDGTGDPEQFF
>TRBJ2-3|TRBV27|TRBD1|few
TGTGCCAGCAGTCCCCCCGGGACAGGGGCCCCAGATACGCAGTATTTT
CASSPPGTGAPDTQYF
>TRBJ2-1|TRBV12-3/TRBV12-4|TRBD2|many
TGTGCCAGCAGTCACCGGACTAGCGGGAATGAGCAGTTCTTC
CASSHRTSGNEQFF
>TRBJ2-5|TRBV5-4|TRBD2|NA
TGTGCCAGCAGCTCTGCTTTCGGACTAGCGAGCAACGGGGAAGAGACCCAGTACTTC
CASSSAFGLASNGEETQYF
>TRBJ2-3|TRBV27|TRBD2|few
TGTGCCAGCAGGACGACTAGCGCTAGCACAGATACGCAGTATTTT
CASRTTSASTDTQYF
>TRBJ2-7|TRBV6-2/TRBV6-3|TRBD2|few
TGTGCCAGCAGCGACGTAGCGGGAGGGCCGGCCGAGCAGTACTTC
CASSDVAGGPAEQYF
>TRBJ2-3|TRBV3-1|NA|many
TGTGCCAGCAGCCAAGCCGAAACGGATACGCAGTATTTT
CASSQAETDTQYF
>TRBJ2-5|TRBV27|NA|NA
TGTGCCAGCACCACCCCCGGGGAAGAGACCCAGTACTTC
CASTTPGEETQYF